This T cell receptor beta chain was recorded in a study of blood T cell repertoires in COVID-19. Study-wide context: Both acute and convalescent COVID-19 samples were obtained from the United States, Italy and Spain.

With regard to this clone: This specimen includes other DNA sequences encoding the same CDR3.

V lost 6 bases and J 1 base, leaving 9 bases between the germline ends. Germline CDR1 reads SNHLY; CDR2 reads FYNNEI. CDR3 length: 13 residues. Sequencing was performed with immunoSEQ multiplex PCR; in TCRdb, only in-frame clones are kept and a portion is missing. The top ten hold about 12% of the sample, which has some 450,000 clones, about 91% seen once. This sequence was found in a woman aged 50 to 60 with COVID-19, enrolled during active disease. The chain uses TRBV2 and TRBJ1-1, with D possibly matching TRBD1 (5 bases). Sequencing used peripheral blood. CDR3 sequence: CASSADRNTEAFF. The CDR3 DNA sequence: TGTGCCAGCAGCGCCGACAGGAACACTGAAGCTTTCTTT.